Below, 19 T cell receptor beta chains from the same sample are listed, as sequenced in a study of shared clonotypes between healthy human individuals. The table came from immunoSEQ multiplex PCR; TCRdb's copy has only in-frame clones and leaves some out. Here the sample spans some 2.1 million clones, just under 95% being singletons. In the naive CD8 group, cells lacked CD45RO and were positively selected for CCR7, so terminally differentiated effector memory CD45RA+ cells were left out. The sample consisted of naive CD8+ T cells from PBMCs. The source of these receptors is a man between 18 and 29 years old in good health. Some clones in this sample may be carry-over from other donors' samples.

The chain is built from TRBV18 and TRBJ2-3; TRBD2 is a possible D gene (5 bases). The ends were cut back, 4 bases at V and 4 bases at J, with 18 bases in the middle. Germline V gene sequence: CDR1 KGHSH, CDR2 LQKENI. This CDR3 has 16 amino acids. The CDR3 bases are TGTGCCAGCTCACTCACAGAGGGCCCTGGCCCAGATACGCAGTATTTT. As protein: CASSLTEGPGPDTQYF.

The chain is built from TRBV27 and TRBJ1-2, with 7 bases aligning to TRBD1. The CDR3 length is 14 residues. Germline-derived CDR1 and CDR2 are MNHEY and SMNVEV (reference sequence). V lost 4 bases and J lost 6; bases outside the gene matches: 8. The CDR3 spells CASSSLQGNNGYTF. In nucleotides, the CDR3 is TGTGCCAGCAGTTCGTTACAGGGGAATAATGGCTACACCTTC.

In its sample, this clone was seen a few times. The chain uses TRBV28 and TRBJ1-2, with D unclear. The CDR3 runs 14 residues. Trimming took off 1 base at V and 7 bases at J, with 13 bases between the two ends. CDR1 and CDR2 from the germline V gene are MDHEN and SYDVKM. The CDR3 bases are TGTGCCAGCAGTTTATCCTACCCAGGCGGTGGCTACACCTTC. Protein: CASSLSYPGGGYTF.

The chain employs TRBV6-1 and TRBJ2-7; 8 bases agree with TRBD2. The CDR3 contains 14 residues. Germline CDR1 and CDR2: MNHNS and SASEGT. With 6 bases clipped from V and 7 bases from J, the junction kept 11 bases outside the gene matches. This CDR3 reads CASSPGTSVWEQYF. CDR3 nucleotide sequence: TGTGCCAGCAGCCCCGGGACTAGTGTTTGGGAGCAGTACTTC.

V is TRBV28 and J is TRBJ1-2; D not resolved. Trimming removed 1 base from V and 4 bases from J, with 7 bases in between. Germline values: CDR1 MDHEN, CDR2 SYDVKM. The CDR3 is 13 residues long. CDR3 loop: CASSLSAIYGYTF. The CDR3 region has the DNA TGTGCCAGCAGTTTATCAGCGATCTATGGCTACACCTTC.

This chain connects TRBV29-1 to TRBJ1-5; D remains unclear. V was clipped by 7 bases and J by 2 bases, with 15 bases between them. Per germline, CDR1 SQVTM and CDR2 ANQGSEA. CDR3 length: 14 residues. The CDR3 nucleotides read TGCAGCGCCACTGCCGGGCATGGCAATCAGCCCCAGCATTTT. Encoded protein: CSATAGHGNQPQHF.

The chain recombines TRBV28 with TRBJ1-1, with D unresolved. V was clipped by 2 bases and J by 4 bases, with 8 bases between them. This CDR3 contains 13 residues. The germline gives CDR1 MDHEN, CDR2 SYDVKM. The CDR3 region has the DNA TGTGCCAGCAGTTTAGAGGAACGCACTGAAGCTTTCTTT. Residues: CASSLEERTEAFF.

The chain joins TRBV7-2 to TRBJ1-2; the match to TRBD1 covers 8 bases. Germline trimming cut 5 bases from V and 6 bases from J; bases unmatched to any gene: 14. The CDR3 has 16 residues. Germline V gene data show CDR1 as SGHTA and CDR2 as FQGNSA. In DNA, the CDR3 is TGTGCCAGCAGCAACCGGGACAGGCTGCTAAAGGATGGCTACACCTTC. It translates to CASSNRDRLLKDGYTF.

This chain links TRBV27 with TRBJ1-2; 7 nucleotides agree with TRBD1. V shed 5 bases, J shed 6 bases, and the junction held 9 bases outside the gene matches. This CDR3 is 14 amino acids long. CDR1 and CDR2 (germline): MNHEY, SMNVEV (reference sequence). DNA for the CDR3: TGTGCCAGCAGTCTTACTCCAGGGGGGGATGGCTACACCTTC. This encodes CASSLTPGGDGYTF.

This sequence joins TRBV27 and TRBJ2-7, with D possibly TRBD2 on 6 matching bases. The CDR3 is 13 amino acids. V was pared by 2 bases and J by 3 bases, with 8 bases between. The germline gives CDR1 MNHEY, CDR2 SMNVEV (reference sequence). The chain's CDR3 is CASSLPGLYEQYF. In nucleotides, the CDR3 is TGTGCCAGCAGTTTACCGGGACTCTACGAGCAGTACTTC.

The chain is built from TRBV4-3 and TRBJ2-5, with D possibly matching TRBD1 (6 bases). The end of the DNA is better explained by TRBJ2-7, so the J call may be wrong. The CDR3 runs to 13 residues. Germline V gene data show CDR1 as LGHNA and CDR2 as YSLEER. The CDR3 DNA is TGCGCCAGCAGCCAGAAAACAGGGATCGAGCAGTACTTC. This sequence encodes CASSQKTGIEQYF.

This chain connects TRBV9 to TRBJ2-7; the D gene is possibly TRBD2 (7 bases). Trimming removed 3 bases at V and 3 bases at J, with 16 bases between. Germline V gene data show CDR1 as SGDLS and CDR2 as YYNGEE. CDR3 size: 15 residues. CDR3 protein: CASSATGGPRYEQYF. In DNA, the CDR3 is TGTGCCAGCAGCGCTACCGGGGGGCCACGCTACGAGCAGTACTTC.

This chain uses TRBV28 with TRBJ1-2; 7 positions agree with TRBD1. Germline V lookup: CDR1 MDHEN, CDR2 SYDVKM. V gave up 8 bases and J gave up 2 bases; unmatched junction bases: 11. The CDR3 covers 15 residues. CDR3 DNA sequence: TGTGCCAGCCTCCAGGTGTGGGACAGAAACTATGGCTACACCTTC. This encodes CASLQVWDRNYGYTF.

The V call is TRBV19, the J call TRBJ1-5; TRBD1 matches at 9 bases. With V trimmed by 5 bases and J by 0 bases, 11 bases remained unmatched. The CDR3 contains 18 residues. Germline values: CDR1 LNHDA, CDR2 SQIVND (reference sequence). DNA for the CDR3: TGTGCCAGTAGTTCCGGGACAGGGTATATCAATAGCAATCAGCCCCAGCATTTT. It codes for CASSSGTGYINSNQPQHF. Filled out from reference TRBV19 and TRBJ1-5, the complete variable domain reads DGGITQSPKYLFRKEGQNVTLSCEQNLNHDAMYWYRQDPGQGLRLIYYSQIVNDFQKGDIAEGYSVSREKKESFPLTVTSAQKNPTAFYLCASSSGTGYINSNQPQHFGDGTRLSIL.

V gene TRBV9 combines with J gene TRBJ2-1; no clear D. The germline V gene has CDR1 SGDLS and CDR2 YYNGEE. V lost 4 bases to trimming and J lost 5 bases, with 7 bases between them. This CDR3 is 12 amino acids long. The CDR3 protein is CASSPPHNEQFF. As DNA, the CDR3 is TGTGCCAGCAGCCCCCCACACAATGAGCAGTTCTTC. The whole variable domain, filled in from reference TRBV9 and TRBJ2-1, reads DSGVTQTPKHLITATGQRVTLRCSPRSGDLSVYWYQQSLDQGLQFLIQYYNGEERAKGNILERFSAQQFPDLHSELNLSSLELGDSALYFCASSPPHNEQFFGPGTRLTVL.

This chain joins TRBV4-1 and TRBJ2-3, with D hard to call. The V gene's germline CDR1 is MGHRA and CDR2 YSYEKL. Trimming cost V 2 bases and J 4 bases, with 10 bases left between them. This CDR3 spans 14 amino acids. CDR3 coding DNA: TGCGCCAGCAGCCAATCCCTCCTAGCAGATACGCAGTATTTT. Protein product: CASSQSLLADTQYF.

The V and J genes are TRBV28 and TRBJ2-1; maybe TRBD1 (6 bases). Germline CDR1 MDHEN, CDR2 SYDVKM. Trimming took 4 bases from V and 0 from J, leaving 19 bases between them. CDR3 length: 18 residues. The CDR3 DNA reads TGTGCCAGCAGTTCGGTATACCGGGACACCTTCTCCTACAATGAGCAGTTCTTC. Its protein product is CASSSVYRDTFSYNEQFF.

The chain carries TRBV9 and TRBJ2-1, with 11 positions matching TRBD2. CDR3 size: 17 residues. V lost 3 bases to trimming and J lost 8 bases; unmatched junction nucleotides: 13. Germline V gene data show CDR1 as SGDLS and CDR2 as YYNGEE. CDR3 DNA sequence: TGTGCCAGCAGCGGCGCCACCCAACTAGCGGGAGCCGATGAGCAGTTCTTC. Protein sequence: CASSGATQLAGADEQFF.

This chain joins TRBV19 and TRBJ1-5, with D perhaps matching TRBD1 (6 bases). This CDR3 has 16 amino acids. Germline values: CDR1 LNHDA, CDR2 SQIVND (reference sequence). Trimming pared 3 bases from V and 2 bases from J, leaving 14 bases between. CDR3 sequence reads: CASSMWGAGRNQPQHF. The CDR3 DNA follows: TGTGCCAGTAGTATGTGGGGGGCCGGCCGCAATCAGCCCCAGCATTTT.